This entry lists 15 T cell receptor beta chains sequenced from one sample in a study of monozygotic twins with inflammatory bowel disease. TCRdb reprocessed the 5' RACE reads, with one entry per CDR3 protein and no DNA. Seen in this sample are about 300,000 distinct CDR3 sequences; the ten most common clones hold over 5.5%. The specimen sequenced was blood. Source of these receptors: a human donor with ulcerative colitis or Crohn's disease, or a healthy co-twin of an affected twin (not recorded which).

The chain links TRBV5-1 to TRBJ2-5; TCRdb proposes TRBD1, but this gene call is untestable without DNA. The germline V gene encodes CDR1 SGHRS and CDR2 YFSETQ. The CDR3 covers 14 residues. CDR3 amino acids: CASSFRDNQETQYF.

The J gene is TRBJ1-4, the V gene TRBV10-3. The germline CDR1 and CDR2 sequences are ENHRY and SYGVKD. There are 14 residues in the CDR3. CDR3 in amino acids: CAISRTDRNEKLFF.

This CDR3 reads CASSFDRDGYEQYF. V is TRBV5-1 and J is TRBJ2-7; TCRdb's D call, TRBD1, is unchecked because there is no DNA. Germline-derived CDR1 and CDR2 are SGHRS and YFSETQ. The CDR3 has 14 residues.

The chain links TRBV5-4 to TRBJ2-3; TCRdb returns TRBD1, unconfirmable since there is no DNA. Germline V gene lookup returns CDR1 SGHNT and CDR2 YYREEE (reference sequence). The CDR3 is made up of 16 amino acids. CDR3 loop: CASKLGASINTDTQYF.

This rearrangement joins TRBV7-9 to TRBJ1-1; as DNA is missing, the TRBD1 call by TCRdb cannot be tested. Looked up from germline, CDR1 is SEHNR and CDR2 is FQNEAQ (reference sequence). The CDR3 loop spans 14 amino acids. This CDR3 reads CASSSMGQSTEAFF. The full variable domain, its missing parts supplied by reference TRBV7-9 and TRBJ1-1, is DTGVSQNPRHKITKRGQNVTFRCDPISEHNRLYWYRQTLGQGPEFLTYFQNEAQLEKSRLLSDRFSAERPKGSFSTLEIQRTEQGDSAMYLCASSSMGQSTEAFFGQGTRLTVV.

The chain couples TRBV29-1 to TRBJ2-7; TCRdb's D gene call, TRBD1, goes unchecked for lack of DNA. Germline V gene data show CDR1 as SQVTM and CDR2 as ANQGSEA. CDR3 length: 12 residues. CDR3 loop: CSARRDGFEQYF.

V is TRBV28 and J is TRBJ2-3; TCRdb selects TRBD2, and the lack of DNA leaves this call unchecked. Per the germline V gene, CDR1 is MDHEN and CDR2 is SYDVKM. The CDR3 extends over 15 amino acids. The CDR3 spells CASSSSGLRADTQYF.

This sequence joins TRBV29-1 and TRBJ1-1; lacking DNA, the TRBD1 call made by TCRdb goes unchecked. The CDR3 covers 11 residues. Germline V CDR1 and CDR2: SQVTM, ANQGSEA. The CDR3 loop is CSPGGVTEAFF.

V usage is TRBV27 and J usage is TRBJ2-1; TCRdb lists TRBD1, though no DNA is available to test this call. The CDR3 totals 13 residues. Germline assignment: CDR1 MNHEY and CDR2 SMNVEV (reference sequence). The CDR3 reads CASKPGDYNEQFF.

CDR3 in amino acids: CASSQYWGTFTDTQYF. The chain couples TRBV14 to TRBJ2-3; without DNA, the TCRdb call of TRBD1 cannot be checked. Germline V gene data show CDR1 as SGHDN and CDR2 as FVKESK. The CDR3 consists of 16 residues.

The V and J genes are TRBV28 and TRBJ1-2; TCRdb returns TRBD1, unconfirmable since there is no DNA. The CDR3 has 14 amino acids. Germline CDR1 MDHEN, CDR2 SYDVKM. The CDR3 here is CASSLPHTGYGYTF.

The chain combines TRBV27 with TRBJ2-1; TCRdb selects TRBD2, and the lack of DNA leaves this call unchecked. Germline CDR1 and CDR2: MNHEY and SMNVEV (reference sequence). The CDR3 has 16 amino acids. The CDR3 protein is CASSPPGTSGSDEQFF.

The chain joins TRBV7-2 to TRBJ2-1; without DNA, the TCRdb call of TRBD1 cannot be checked. Germline-derived CDR1 and CDR2 are SGHTA and FQGNSA. This CDR3 is 15 amino acids long. This chain's CDR3 is CASSLGWAAYNEQFF.

The V and J genes are TRBV12-3 or TRBV12-4 and TRBJ2-7; lacking DNA, the TRBD1 call made by TCRdb goes unchecked. This CDR3 has 14 amino acids. CDR3 sequence: CASSFSDTLYEQYF.

The chain's CDR3 is CSAREARRGVAASNQPQHF. The gene calls are TRBV20-1 and TRBJ1-5; TCRdb's D gene call, TRBD1, goes unchecked for lack of DNA. The CDR3 is 19 residues long. Per the germline V gene, CDR1 is DFQATT and CDR2 is SNEGSKA (reference sequence).